The 6 T cell receptor beta chains listed next were all sequenced from one sample in a study of cytomegalovirus exposure and HLA in healthy donors (dated by TCRdb to 2016 to 2017). Libraries were built with the immunoSEQ multiplex PCR assay. A mixture of 60 forward primers for TCR Vbeta segments and 13 reverse primers for TCR Jbeta segments was used in the multiplex PCR. The immuneACCESS repertoire file appears here via TCRdb, limited to in-frame rearrangements. These files lack a portion of the clones; in checked studies, under half of the deficit traces to unresolved V genes, and the cause of the others is not known. For this sample there are 90,000 to 120,000 clones; roughly 79% appear just once. The top ten clones comprise under 6.5% of the sample. Sequences were obtained from PBMCs. The receptors stem from a man in his sixties in good health and CMV-seropositive.

The chain employs TRBV28 and TRBJ2-7; D ambiguous. Germline CDR1 is MDHEN and CDR2 is SYDVKM. V gave up 2 bases and J gave up 3 bases, with 11 bases separating them. This CDR3 region has 14 residues. This CDR3 is CASSLMGSNYEQYF. Here the CDR3 DNA reads TGTGCCAGCAGTTTAATGGGCAGCAACTACGAGCAGTACTTC.

The chain combines TRBV9 with TRBJ2-7; 8 nucleotides match TRBD1. The length of the CDR3 is 14 residues. The ends lost 5 bases at V and 1 base at J; junction bases unmatched: 5. CDR1 is SGDLS, CDR2 YYNGEE, per germline. The CDR3 is CASRAGTGSYEQYF. DNA of the CDR3: TGTGCCAGCAGGGCCGGGACAGGTTCCTACGAGCAGTACTTC. Variable domain in full (rest from reference TRBV9 and TRBJ2-7): DSGVTQTPKHLITATGQRVTLRCSPRSGDLSVYWYQQSLDQGLQFLIQYYNGEERAKGNILERFSAQQFPDLHSELNLSSLELGDSALYFCASRAGTGSYEQYFGPGTRLTVT.

The V call is TRBV13, the J call TRBJ1-2; D perhaps matches TRBD1 (5 bases). The V end lost 5 bases, the J end lost 11 bases, and 18 bases lay between the germline ends. The CDR3 is 13 residues long. Germline lookup yields CDR1 PRHDT and CDR2 FYEKMQ (reference sequence). DNA of the CDR3: TGTGCCAGCAGCCTTTGGGAACAGGAAGGGTACACCTTC. Protein: CASSLWEQEGYTF.

The chain carries TRBV6-1 and TRBJ1-6; D is unresolved. V lost 1 base and J lost 4, with 8 bases in between. This CDR3 is 15 amino acids long. Germline assignment: CDR1 MNHNS and CDR2 SASEGT. CDR3 loop: CASSEGGSYNSPLHF. In DNA, the CDR3 is TGTGCCAGCAGTGAAGGAGGCAGTTATAATTCACCCCTCCACTTT.

A few counts support this clone. The chain's CDR3 is CASSFGRPYEQYF. The CDR3, as DNA: TGTGCCAGCAGCTTCGGCAGGCCCTACGAGCAGTACTTC. This sequence joins TRBV5-6 and TRBJ2-7; D is uncertain. Germline CDR1 SGHDT, CDR2 YYEEEE. The germline V and J ends were trimmed by 2 bases and 2 bases, with 8 bases remaining between them. The CDR3 covers 13 residues.

The chain couples TRBV7-9 to TRBJ2-3, with a possible D match to TRBD1 (6 bases). The CDR3 runs to 15 residues. CDR1 is SEHNR, CDR2 FQNEAQ, per germline (reference sequence). The V gene lost 3 bases and the J gene lost 4 bases, with 14 bases spanning the gap. As DNA, the CDR3 is TGTGCCAGCAGCTTGGCCGGACAGATATCAGATACGCAGTATTTT. Amino acids: CASSLAGQISDTQYF.